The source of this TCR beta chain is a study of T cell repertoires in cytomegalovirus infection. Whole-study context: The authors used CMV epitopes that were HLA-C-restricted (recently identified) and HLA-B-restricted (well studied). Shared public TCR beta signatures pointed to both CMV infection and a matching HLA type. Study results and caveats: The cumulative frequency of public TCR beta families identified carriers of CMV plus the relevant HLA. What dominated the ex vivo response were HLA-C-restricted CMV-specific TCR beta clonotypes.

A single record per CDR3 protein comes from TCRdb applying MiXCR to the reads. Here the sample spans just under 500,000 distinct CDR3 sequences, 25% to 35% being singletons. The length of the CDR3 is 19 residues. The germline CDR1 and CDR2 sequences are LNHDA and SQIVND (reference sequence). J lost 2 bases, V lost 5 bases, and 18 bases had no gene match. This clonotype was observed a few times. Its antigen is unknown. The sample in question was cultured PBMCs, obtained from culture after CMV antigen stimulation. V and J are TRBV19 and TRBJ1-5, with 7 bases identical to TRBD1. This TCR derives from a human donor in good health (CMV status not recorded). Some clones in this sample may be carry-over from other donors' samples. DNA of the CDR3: TGTGCCAGTAGTGTCCCCCTTTGGACAGGCTCGGGGCGCAATCAGCCCCAGCATTTT. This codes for CASSVPLWTGSGRNQPQHF.